These 11 T cell receptor beta chains share one sample of origin, sequenced in a study of blood T cells in healthy people across ages. The second PCR ran about 6 to 12 cycles with a sample-barcoded 5' primer and J-beta primers. TCRdb reprocessed the 5' RACE reads via MiXCR and lists one record per CDR3 protein. The sample lists 1.8 million or so distinct CDR3 sequences, more than 35% occurring once. The sequencing sample was made of blood. These receptors all stem from a human donor in good health.

This clonotype came up many times. The chain uses TRBV5-1 and TRBJ2-1; D call uncertain. CDR3 size: 14 residues. V lost 0 bases and J 6 bases, leaving 10 bases between the germline ends. Germline lookup yields CDR1 SGHRS and CDR2 YFSETQ. The CDR3 nucleotides are TGCGCCAGCAGCTTGGCAACAGTTCTCAATGAGCAGTTCTTC. This encodes CASSLATVLNEQFF.

This clonotype was recorded a few times. The V and J genes are TRBV7-2 and TRBJ2-1; 10 bases fit TRBD1. Germline CDR1 and CDR2: SGHTA and FQGNSA. The V gene end was trimmed by 5 bases and the J gene end by 4 bases; junction bases not matched to a gene: 8. The CDR3 consists of 16 residues. CDR3 protein: CASSLSGGQGYNEQFF. For the CDR3, the DNA is TGTGCCAGCAGCCTAAGTGGGGGACAGGGGTACAATGAGCAGTTCTTC.

The V call is TRBV10-3, the J call TRBJ2-7; D remains ambiguous. V shed 2 bases and J shed 6 bases, with 8 bases lying between them. Germline values: CDR1 ENHRY, CDR2 SYGVKD. The CDR3 spans 12 residues. The CDR3 DNA sequence: TGTGCCATCAGTGAGGACACTCGCGAGCAGTACTTC. Its translation is CAISEDTREQYF.

V gene TRBV6-2 or TRBV6-3 combines with J gene TRBJ2-7; D is tentatively TRBD1 or TRBD2 (6 bases each). The CDR3 has 15 amino acids. Germline CDR1 MNHEY, CDR2 SVGEGT. The V and J ends lost 2 bases and 0 bases respectively, with 11 bases between them. In DNA form, the CDR3 reads TGTGCCAGCAGTTACGAGGGGGGAAGCTCCTACGAGCAGTACTTC. Translation: CASSYEGGSSYEQYF.

J is TRBJ2-1 and V is TRBV7-8; TRBD2 might be the D (6 bases). The CDR3 contains 14 residues. Trimming took 5 bases from V and 9 from J, leaving 17 bases between them. From germline, CDR1 is SGHVS and CDR2 FQNEAQ. The CDR3 here is CASSHQRLGGEQFF. CDR3 nucleotide sequence: TGTGCCAGCAGCCATCAACGACTAGGCGGTGAGCAGTTCTTC.

This sequence joins TRBV20-1 and TRBJ2-3; D remains unclear. This CDR3 has 14 amino acids. Germline loops: CDR1 DFQATT, CDR2 SNEGSKA (reference sequence). The V end lost 1 base, the J end lost 5 bases, and 13 bases lay between the germline ends. CDR3 bases: TGCAGTGCTAGAGTTAGAAGAACAATAGATACGCAGTATTTT. Amino acids: CSARVRRTIDTQYF.

The table lists this clonotype with a few counts. The chain recombines TRBV7-3 with TRBJ2-1; 11 bases align to TRBD2. CDR3 size: 16 residues. V was pared by 5 bases and J by 7 bases, with 10 bases of the junction left unmatched. Germline values: CDR1 SGHTA, CDR2 FQGTGA. The CDR3 DNA reads as TGTGCCAGCAGCCCCCTCCTAGCGGGGGGTCTGAATGAGCAGTTCTTC. Translated: CASSPLLAGGLNEQFF.

The chain links TRBV29-1 to TRBJ2-7; D is perhaps TRBD2 (6 bases). The V end lost 7 bases, the J end lost 3 bases, and 13 bases lay between the germline ends. The CDR3 sequence is 12 residues long. Per germline, CDR1 SQVTM and CDR2 ANQGSEA. CDR3 sequence: CSAEGLLYEQYF. For the CDR3, the DNA is TGCAGCGCTGAGGGACTCCTCTACGAGCAGTACTTC.

V usage is TRBV3-1 and J usage is TRBJ2-7, with D uncertain. The V gene lost 1 base and the J gene lost 6 bases, with 7 bases spanning the gap. Germline V gene data show CDR1 as LGHDT and CDR2 as YNNKEL (reference sequence). There are 12 residues in the CDR3. The CDR3, as DNA: TGTGCCAGCAGCCAAGTAAACGGCGAGCAGTACTTC. It yields the protein CASSQVNGEQYF.

This sequence joins TRBV7-9 and TRBJ1-1; unclear D gene. CDR1 and CDR2 from the germline V gene are SEHNR and FQNEAQ (reference sequence). The CDR3 length is 12 residues. V was cut by 1 base and J by 6 bases, with 6 bases left in between. In DNA form, the CDR3 reads TGTGCCAGCAGCTTAGGAGTCGCTGAAGCTTTCTTT. Protein product: CASSLGVAEAFF.

The sample holds a few counts of this clonotype. The chain is built from TRBV20-1 and TRBJ2-2; a weak D match, TRBD2 (5 bases). The CDR3 runs to 16 residues. V was clipped by 0 bases and J by 5 bases, with 16 bases between them. Germline loops: CDR1 DFQATT, CDR2 SNEGSKA (reference sequence). CDR3 in amino acids: CSARDRRGGSTGELFF. For the CDR3, the DNA is TGCAGTGCTAGAGATCGAAGAGGCGGGTCAACCGGGGAGCTGTTTTTT.